This T cell receptor (beta chain) was obtained from a study of blood T cell repertoires in COVID-19. This table comes from immunoSEQ multiplex PCR, and its TCRdb copy is limited to in-frame clones, with some not included. Of 150,000 to 200,000 clones in the sample, 92% were seen once. The CDR3 length is 14 residues. The V and J ends lost 5 bases and 4 bases, in that order; junction bases with no gene match: 2. Germline V gene sequence: CDR1 SEHNR, CDR2 FQNEAQ (reference sequence). Seattle researchers signed up patients amid active infection and tracked them longitudinally. This clonotype originated in a man aged 25-45 years with COVID-19, enrolled during active disease. The sample comprised peripheral blood. The chain joins TRBV7-9 to TRBJ1-4, with 9 nucleotides matching TRBD1. DNA for the CDR3: TGTGCCAGCAGCCGACAGGGGGTTAATGAAAAACTGTTTTTT. Its protein product is CASSRQGVNEKLFF.